This TCR beta chain was captured in a study of spatial heterogeneity in lung cancer. Broader study findings: Intratumoral expanded alpha and beta TCR counts were found to track tumor mutation counts.

Germline V gene data show CDR1 as KGHSH and CDR2 as LQKENI. V shed 0 bases and J shed 8 bases, with 17 bases lying between them. The length of the CDR3 is 16 residues. Time point of the sample: sample taken at primary tumor resection. The donors were 70 or so patients with non-small cell lung cancer that was early-stage and untreated. Researchers sequenced whole RNA taken from tumor, nontumor lung or frozen PBMC without sorting. In this sample, this clonotype turned up many times. Its antigen is not identified. On each TCR cDNA molecule, a unique molecular identifier was present. TCRdb re-analysed the 5' RACE reads in MiXCR, keeping a single row per CDR3 protein. The table shows fewer than 30,000 distinct CDR3 sequences, with roughly 7.2% occurring only once.

The J gene is TRBJ2-1, the V gene TRBV18, with D perhaps assigned TRBD1 or TRBD2 (5 bases each). This TCR was recovered from a male donor with early-stage non-small cell lung cancer. Sequenced material: lung tumor tissue, taken at surgery. The DNA of the CDR3 is TGTGCCAGCTCACCACCGGGGCTCACTAGGGGCGATGAGCAGTTCTTC. Residues: CASSPPGLTRGDEQFF.